The 16 T cell receptor beta chains listed next were all sequenced from one sample in a study of circulating and synovial CD4+ cells in juvenile arthritis (dated by TCRdb to the mid-2010s). Library creation used the immunoSEQ multiplex PCR assay. The clones in this table, taken by TCRdb from immuneACCESS, are in-frame only. Not every clone is retained; where verified, under half of the shortfall comes from an unresolved V gene, and the cause of the rest is unknown. For this sample there are approximately 16,000 clones; about 90% appear just once. Of the sample, 0.73% is held by the ten largest clones. Sequenced: CD4+ T cells from blood. The receptors derive from a human donor with juvenile idiopathic arthritis.

The chain joins TRBV5-4 to TRBJ2-2, with a tentative D call TRBD2 (6 bases). V was clipped by 3 bases and J by 1 base, with 10 bases between them. The CDR3 covers 15 residues. The germline CDR1 and CDR2 sequences are SGHNT and YYREEE (reference sequence). CDR3 sequence reads: CASSSGLENTGELFF. The CDR3 bases are TGTGCCAGCAGCTCGGGACTGGAGAACACCGGGGAGCTGTTTTTT.

The chain uses TRBV5-1 and TRBJ1-2, with 10 bases lining up with TRBD1. Per the germline V gene, CDR1 is SGHRS and CDR2 is YFSETQ. Germline trimming cut 4 bases from V and 7 bases from J; bases unmatched to any gene: 19. This CDR3 is built from 18 residues. CDR3 region: CASSVAGTGASLRGGYTF. The CDR3 bases are TGCGCCAGCAGCGTTGCCGGGACAGGGGCATCCTTGAGGGGTGGCTACACCTTC.

CDR3 bases: TGTGCCAGCAGCACGGACACGACGAACACTGAAGCTTTCTTT. As protein: CASSTDTTNTEAFF. The V gene is TRBV7-9, the J gene TRBJ1-1; tentatively, D is TRBD1 (5 bases). CDR3 length: 14 residues. Germline V CDR1 and CDR2: SEHNR, FQNEAQ (reference sequence). The V end lost 5 bases, the J end lost 1 base, and 11 bases lay between the germline ends.

This clone has only a few counts. This chain uses TRBV18 with TRBJ2-7; a weak D match, TRBD2 (5 bases). The V end lost 2 bases, the J end lost 5 bases, and 10 bases lay between the germline ends. CDR3 length: 13 residues. CDR1 and CDR2 from the germline V gene are KGHSH and LQKENI. The DNA of the CDR3 is TGTGCCAGCTCACCAGGAGTCGGGAACGAGCAGTACTTC. It is translated as CASSPGVGNEQYF.

The CDR3 loop is CASSPGVLETQYF. In nucleotides, the CDR3 is TGTGCCAGCTCACCCGGAGTTCTAGAGACCCAGTACTTC. V usage is TRBV18 and J usage is TRBJ2-5; D is uncertain. The CDR3 runs to 13 residues. V lost 3 bases to trimming and J lost 4 bases, with 9 bases between them. From germline, CDR1 is KGHSH and CDR2 LQKENI. Drawing the rest from reference TRBV18 and TRBJ2-5, the complete variable domain is NAGVMQNPRHLVRRRGQEARLRCSPMKGHSHVYWYRQLPEEGLKFMVYLQKENIIDESGMPKERFSAEFPKEGPSILRIQQVVRGDSAAYFCASSPGVLETQYFGPGTRLLVL.

This chain connects TRBV6-5 to TRBJ1-1; D possibly corresponds to TRBD1 (5 bases). The germline CDR1 and CDR2 sequences are MNHEY and SVGAGI. The CDR3 consists of 15 residues. Between the trimmed V and J ends, which lost 2 bases and 4 bases, there was a span of 14 bases. The CDR3 loop is CASSYVSRGGTEAFF. For the CDR3, the DNA is TGTGCCAGCAGTTACGTTTCTCGGGGGGGCACTGAAGCTTTCTTT.

This sequence joins TRBV9 and TRBJ1-1; D gene uncertain. Germline V gene data show CDR1 as SGDLS and CDR2 as YYNGEE. This CDR3 is 15 amino acids long. V gave up 0 bases and J gave up 0 bases, with 9 bases separating them. CDR3 coding DNA: TGTGCCAGCAGCGTAGTGAACACTATGAACACTGAAGCTTTCTTT. This translates into CASSVVNTMNTEAFF.

The genes are TRBV5-1 and TRBJ2-5; D perhaps matches TRBD1 (7 bases). The CDR3 runs to 14 residues. Germline loops: CDR1 SGHRS, CDR2 YFSETQ. The germline V and J ends were trimmed by 1 base and 5 bases, with 12 bases remaining between them. CDR3 sequence: CASSLTGAGETQYF. DNA for the CDR3: TGCGCCAGCAGCTTGACAGGGGCGGGGGAGACCCAGTACTTC. The full variable domain, rest sourced from reference TRBV5-1 and TRBJ2-5, is KAGVTQTPRYLIKTRGQQVTLSCSPISGHRSVSWYQQTPGQGLQFLFEYFSETQRNKGNFPGRFSGRQFSNSRSEMNVSTLELGDSALYLCASSLTGAGETQYFGPGTRLLVL.

The V call is TRBV27, the J call TRBJ2-7; 8 bases are shared with TRBD2. The CDR3 runs 15 residues. With 5 bases clipped from V and 3 bases from J, the junction kept 9 bases outside the gene matches. The V gene's germline CDR1 is MNHEY and CDR2 SMNVEV (reference sequence). The CDR3 DNA is TGTGCCAGCAGTACTCTTTTAGCGGGGAGCTACGAGCAGTACTTC. This sequence encodes CASSTLLAGSYEQYF.

V is TRBV7-9 and J is TRBJ2-6, with 11 bases lining up with TRBD1. The CDR3 spans 16 residues. Germline V gives CDR1 SEHNR, CDR2 FQNEAQ (reference sequence). V lost 8 bases, J lost 2 bases, and 5 bases stayed unmatched. The CDR3 nucleotides read TGTGCCAGCCGCCCGGACAGGGGGCCTGGGGCCAACGTCCTGACTTTC. Amino acids: CASRPDRGPGANVLTF.

The V and J genes are TRBV29-1 and TRBJ1-1; 7 nucleotides align to TRBD1. The CDR3 contains 12 residues. After removal of 4 bases from V and 2 bases from J, the junction contained 1 base not matched to a gene. Looked up from germline, CDR1 is SQVTM and CDR2 is ANQGSEA. The CDR3 region is CSVGDSNTEAFF. Written as DNA, the CDR3 is TGCAGCGTTGGGGACAGCAACACTGAAGCTTTCTTT.

In regard to this clone: Different DNA sequences within this sample yield the same CDR3. This rearrangement joins TRBV7-2 to TRBJ2-1; 10 nucleotides agree with TRBD2. Germline loops: CDR1 SGHTA, CDR2 FQGNSA. V lost 2 bases to trimming and J lost 3 bases; unmatched junction nucleotides: 1. The CDR3 consists of 15 residues. The DNA for the CDR3 is TGTGCCAGCAGCTTAAGCGGGGGGGTCTACAATGAGCAGTTCTTC. Its translation: CASSLSGGVYNEQFF.

V usage is TRBV19 and J usage is TRBJ1-2; maybe TRBD1 (6 bases). The V gene's germline CDR1 is LNHDA and CDR2 SQIVND (reference sequence). This CDR3 has 13 amino acids. In DNA form, the CDR3 reads TGTGCGGCGACAGGCCTACTTAACTATGGCTACACCTTC. It yields the protein CAATGLLNYGYTF.

This rearrangement joins TRBV10-2 to TRBJ1-1, with TRBD1 identical over 9 bases. V lost 8 bases and J lost 4; bases outside the gene matches: 5. The CDR3 consists of 13 residues. Germline CDR1 WSHSY, CDR2 SAAADI. The CDR3 sequence: CASAGTGITEAFF. In nucleotides, the CDR3 is TGCGCCAGCGCCGGGACAGGGATCACTGAAGCTTTCTTT.

The chain joins TRBV7-6 to TRBJ2-3, with D unresolved. Trimming removed 1 base at V and 5 bases at J, with 4 bases between. The CDR3 is made up of 12 amino acids. Germline CDR1 SGHVS, CDR2 FNYEAQ. The CDR3: CASSLGEDTQYF. The CDR3 bases are TGTGCCAGCAGCTTAGGCGAAGATACGCAGTATTTT.

V is TRBV7-6 and J is TRBJ2-1; D may be TRBD2 (5 bases). This CDR3 region has 15 residues. V was shortened by 0 bases and J by 3 bases, with 9 bases between the two germline ends. CDR1 is SGHVS, CDR2 FNYEAQ, per germline. The CDR3 spells CASSLASVVYNEQFF. In DNA form, the CDR3 reads TGTGCCAGCAGCTTAGCTAGCGTGGTCTACAATGAGCAGTTCTTC.